Listed below are T cell receptor beta chains from one sample, sequenced in a study of regulatory T cells in long-lasting Graves disease. TCRdb ran MiXCR on the multiplex PCR reads and lists one entry per CDR3 protein. This sample has about 330,000 distinct CDR3 sequences, with 15% to 20% found just once. The same data also contributed to another study, on T cells in Graves' hyperthyroidism and ophthalmopathy.

Specimen: peripheral blood mononuclear cells (PBMCs), collected at new diagnosis, from a patient treated with antithyroid drugs. All receptors come from a woman aged 18-35 years with Graves disease. CDR3s include the opening cysteine and the closing phenylalanine or tryptophan. The order of the fields is J gene, clone size, D gene, V gene, CDR3 protein, CDR3 DNA. D genes are given only for firm matches. Size is omitted from some rows. Given values are once, few, many or a class for expanded clones.

TRBJ1-2,NA,NA,TRBV30,CAWSVRGRAAYGYTF,TGTGCCTGGAGTGTACGGGGCAGGGCGGCCTATGGCTACACCTTC
TRBJ2-5,many,TRBD1,TRBV2,CASRLTGGRETQYF,TGTGCCAGCAGATTAACAGGGGGCAGGGAGACCCAGTACTTC
TRBJ1-4,many,NA,TRBV5-4,CASSGGRDSREKLFF,TGTGCCAGCAGCGGGGGCAGGGATTCCAGGGAAAAACTGTTTTTT
TRBJ1-3,NA,NA,TRBV5-6,CASSLDGRSSGNTIYF,TGTGCCAGCAGCTTGGACGGCAGAAGCTCTGGAAACACCATATATTTT
TRBJ2-1,many,TRBD1,TRBV5-6,CASRATGSNEQFF,TGTGCCAGCAGGGCGACAGGGAGCAATGAGCAGTTCTTC
TRBJ1-5,many,NA,TRBV7-8,CASSRGRISNQPQHF,TGTGCCAGCAGCCGCGGACGCATAAGCAATCAGCCCCAGCATTTT
TRBJ2-3,NA,NA,TRBV27,CASRGGGGGYF,TGTGCCAGCAGAGGGGGGGGTGGCGGATATTTT
TRBJ1-4,few,NA,TRBV5-1,CASSLSGQGEKLFF,TGCGCCAGCAGCTTGTCCGGACAAGGGGAAAAACTGTTTTTT
TRBJ2-1,many,NA,TRBV11-2,CASSLVPVGQGKRNEQFF,TGTGCCAGCAGCTTAGTGCCGGTGGGGCAGGGGAAAAGAAATGAGCAGTTCTTC
TRBJ2-7,many,NA,TRBV2,CASMGLRSYEQYF,TGTGCCAGCATGGGACTTAGGAGCTACGAGCAGTACTTC
TRBJ1-5,many,NA,TRBV3-1,CASSQDVSQPQHF,TGTGCCAGCAGCCAAGATGTTAGCCAGCCCCAGCATTTT
TRBJ1-2,many,NA,TRBV30,CAWTPGYGYTF,TGTGCCTGGACCCCGGGCTATGGCTACACCTTC
TRBJ2-3,many,TRBD1,TRBV20-1,CSAKDRGEVTDTQYF,TGCAGTGCAAAGGACAGGGGGGAAGTTACAGATACGCAGTATTTT
TRBJ2-7,many,NA,TRBV6-5,CASSYRAVRDEQYF,TGTGCCAGCAGTTACAGGGCGGTTCGCGACGAGCAGTACTTC
TRBJ2-7,many,TRBD2,TRBV20-1,CSARDPSGSSYEQYF,TGCAGTGCTAGAGATCCTAGCGGGAGCTCCTACGAGCAGTACTTC
TRBJ1-5,many,NA,TRBV28,CASSRLVGMGNQPQHF,TGTGCCAGCAGCCGATTAGTCGGGATGGGCAATCAGCCCCAGCATTTT